The clone carrying this T cell receptor beta chain was counted a few times. Its antigen is unknown. This record belongs to a study of T-cell reconstitution after alpha-beta-depleted transplantation in children. Study-wide results and caveats: Once a year had passed after transplant, T-cell counts and diversity came mostly from newly produced T cells. There were some patients whose high TCRbeta diversity at day 60 came from surviving recipient T cells and thymic progenitors.

Preparation of the TCRbeta library was carried out with unique molecular identifiers. A single record per CDR3 protein comes from TCRdb applying MiXCR to the PCR reads. This sample has under 250,000 distinct CDR3 sequences; around a sixth occur once, and the top ten carry about two fifths. V lost 2 bases to trimming and J lost 0 bases, with 5 bases between them. The CDR3 has 15 residues. Germline values: CDR1 SEHNR, CDR2 FQNEAQ (reference sequence). The clonotype originates from a male patient aged 2-10 years who had a stem cell transplant for acute lymphoblastic leukemia, so the T cells may come from the graft donor. V is TRBV7-9 and J is TRBJ2-6; D uncertain. Sample: PBMCs, mostly from graft donor cells, taken 360 days after TCRalphabeta/CD19-depleted stem cell transplant. CDR3: CASSLSRSGANVLTF. CDR3 nucleotides: TGTGCCAGCAGCTTATCGCGCTCTGGGGCCAACGTCCTGACTTTC.